This T cell receptor (beta chain) was profiled in a study of cytomegalovirus exposure and HLA in healthy donors. Study as a whole: Earlier findings included approximately 120 million unique TCR beta sequences obtained from 150 million to 200 million T cells. Caucasian-associated ancestry cluster membership applied to approximately 80% of about 370 genotyped donors. Study-level points and caveats: The listing of fewer than 200 TCR beta chains classed them as cytomegalovirus-associated.

Comment on this clone: Antigen unknown.

CDR3 length: 16 amino acids. V trimming: 0 bases; J trimming: 0 bases; junction bases outside the gene matches: 1. The germline CDR1 and CDR2 sequences are GTSNPN and SVGIG (reference sequence). The PCR was carried out with 60 Vbeta primers and 13 Jbeta primers. TCRdb's copy holds only in-frame clones and misses some; the assay was immunoSEQ multiplex PCR. Of roughly 180,000 clones listed, roughly 85% are singletons. The chain uses TRBV30 and TRBJ2-2, with TRBD1 identical over 10 bases. The receptor's source is a boy aged 2-15 years in good health and CMV-seronegative. The sample was PBMCs. The CDR3 loop reads CAWSVGQGPNTGELFF. The CDR3, as DNA: TGTGCCTGGAGTGTGGGACAGGGGCCGAACACCGGGGAGCTGTTTTTT.